The subject of this entry is one T cell receptor beta chain. Its specific antigen is unknown. No base quality information exists; no much larger clone differs at one position. PBMCs were isolated by Ficoll-Paque density gradient centrifugation. Spanning cysteine to phenylalanine, the CDR3 consists of 15 amino acids. The sequence is cut down to CDR3 DNA, 45 bases in frame from base 1. The germline V gene (reference sequence) provides CDR1 SGHKS and CDR2 YYEKEE. Trimming removed 0 bases from V and 2 bases from J, leaving 12 bases between the germline ends. These data originate in a study of T-cell memory formation after mild COVID-19 (dated by TCRdb to the early 2020s). In the study overall: Most TCR sequence clusters were specific to one of the two donors. The cohort comprised two young, previously healthy adult volunteers, one female and one male. In a couple of donors, T-cell clones that expanded and contracted after mild COVID-19 were tracked by sequencing TCRalpha and TCRbeta repertoires over time. What the study reported, not specific to this receptor: SARS-CoV-2 specificity was not confirmed for the second-wave clones peaking on day 37. Balanced CD4/CD8 phenotypes were observed for clones contracting from day 15 to 85, whereas a bias towards CD4+ was observed for a second wave of clones expanding from day 15 to 37. The detection of some responding clones in pre-infection memory suggests that pre-existing cross-reactive memory T cells joined the SARS-CoV-2 response. Contracting CD4+ clones appeared mostly in the CM and EM memory subsets, whereas CD8+ clones were enriched in EMRA. Only a couple of mild cases were covered by the study, and larger cohorts that include severe cases with pre-infection samples were considered necessary.

Sequencing relied on an Illumina NovaSeq 6000. TCRalpha and TCRbeta cDNA libraries were constructed by 5'RACE with constant-segment primers, with sample barcodes and unique molecular identifiers being introduced. Trizol reagent was used to extract RNA from every sample. Amplification of the libraries took two PCR steps, and the second step added a second sample barcode plus Illumina TruSeq adapters. The libraries were sequenced on an Illumina NovaSeq using 2 x 150 bp paired-end reads. As for the authors' bioinformatics: The reads were demultiplexed and collapsed into UMI-guided consensus sequences using migec v1.2.7. Using mixcr v2.1.11, the UMI consensuses were aligned to TRA and TRB V and J templates and assembled into clonotypes. A clonotype was counted as expanded or contracted only when both edgeR and NoisET called the clonotype significant, with the noise models trained on biological replicates. For edgeR calls, a false discovery rate-adjusted p below 0.01 and a log2 fold-change threshold of 1 were applied. PCA with hierarchical clustering of max-normalized trajectories of the 1000 most abundant clonotypes was used as exploratory dynamics analysis. Separately sequenced CD4+ and CD8+ repertoires were used to assign the CD4 or CD8 phenotype of responding clones. Through fastp at Q25 and MiXCR, TCRdb rebuilt clones from the public reads, retaining in-frame beta chains. Every CDR3 protein is listed once, alongside the most common genes and DNA of its rows. The V and J calls here are based on TCRdb, not the publication. This sample comprises about 410,000 distinct CDR3 sequences, less than 25% of them detected only once. Together, the top ten hold about 12% of the sample.

The sequence was obtained from an adult woman who had mild COVID-19 (a few samples of this study predate the infection). The sample titles of this study are shuffled in the database, so cell type and time point are left out; the donor was told from shared clones. Sequences were obtained from PBMCs or a T cell subset sorted from them (not recorded which). The chain uses TRBV5-5 and TRBJ2-7, and perhaps TRBD2 as D gene, on 5 matching bases. The bases read TGTGCCAGCAGCTTGGAGGAGGACCCTCCCTACGAGCAGTACTTC. Its product reads: CASSLEEDPPYEQYF.